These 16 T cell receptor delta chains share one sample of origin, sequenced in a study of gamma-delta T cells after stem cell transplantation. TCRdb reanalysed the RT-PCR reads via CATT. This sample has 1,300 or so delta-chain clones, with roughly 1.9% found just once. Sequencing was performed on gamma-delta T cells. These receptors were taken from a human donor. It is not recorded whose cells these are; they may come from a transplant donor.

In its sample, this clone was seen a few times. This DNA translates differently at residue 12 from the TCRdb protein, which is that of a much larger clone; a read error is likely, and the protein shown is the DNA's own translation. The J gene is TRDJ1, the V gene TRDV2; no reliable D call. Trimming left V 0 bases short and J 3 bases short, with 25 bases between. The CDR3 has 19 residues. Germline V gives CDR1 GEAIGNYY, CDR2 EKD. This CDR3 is CACDTVLQGVRVSADKLIF. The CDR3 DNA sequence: TGTGCCTGTGACACCGTCCTCCAAGGGGTTCGGGTTTCAGCCGATAAACTCATCTTT.

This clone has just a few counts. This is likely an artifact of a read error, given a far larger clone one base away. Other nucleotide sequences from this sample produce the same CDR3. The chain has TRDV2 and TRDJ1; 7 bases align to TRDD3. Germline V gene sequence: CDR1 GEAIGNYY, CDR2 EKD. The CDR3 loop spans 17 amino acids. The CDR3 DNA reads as TGCGCCTGTGACCCCGTTGGGGGGGATCTCCACACCGATAAACTCATCTTT. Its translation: CACDPVGGDLHTDKLIF.

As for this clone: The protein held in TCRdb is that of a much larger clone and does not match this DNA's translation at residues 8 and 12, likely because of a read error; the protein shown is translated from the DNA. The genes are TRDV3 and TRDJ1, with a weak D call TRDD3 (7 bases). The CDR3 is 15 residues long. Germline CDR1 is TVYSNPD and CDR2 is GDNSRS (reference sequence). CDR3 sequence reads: CAFSPTGELTDNLIF. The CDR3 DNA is TGTGCCTTTAGTCCTACTGGGGAACTTACCGATAATCTCATCTTT.

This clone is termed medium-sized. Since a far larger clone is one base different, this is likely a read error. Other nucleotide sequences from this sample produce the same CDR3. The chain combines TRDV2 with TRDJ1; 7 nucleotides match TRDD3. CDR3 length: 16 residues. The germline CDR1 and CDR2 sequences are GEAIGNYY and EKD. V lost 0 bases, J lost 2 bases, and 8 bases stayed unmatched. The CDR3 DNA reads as TGTGCCTGTGACACCGTTGGGGGACGTCCGACCGATAAACTCATCTTT. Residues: CACDTVGGRPTDKLIF.

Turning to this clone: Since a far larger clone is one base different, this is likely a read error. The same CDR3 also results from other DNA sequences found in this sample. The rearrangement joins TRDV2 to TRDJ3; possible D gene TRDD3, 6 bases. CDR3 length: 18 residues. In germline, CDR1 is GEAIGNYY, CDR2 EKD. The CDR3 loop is CACDTAGVSSWDTRQMFF. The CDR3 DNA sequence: TGTGCCTGCGACACCGCTGGGGTAAGCTCCTGGGACACCCGACAGATGTTTTTC.

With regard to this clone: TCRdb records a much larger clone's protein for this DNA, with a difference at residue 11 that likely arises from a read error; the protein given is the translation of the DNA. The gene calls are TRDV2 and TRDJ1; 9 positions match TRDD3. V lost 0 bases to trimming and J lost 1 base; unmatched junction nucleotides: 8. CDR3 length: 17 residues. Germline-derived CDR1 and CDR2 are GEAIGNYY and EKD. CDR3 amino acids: CACDTVPTGGGTDKLIF. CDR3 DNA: TGTGCCTGTGACACCGTACCGACTGGGGGAGGCACCGATAAACTCATCTTT.

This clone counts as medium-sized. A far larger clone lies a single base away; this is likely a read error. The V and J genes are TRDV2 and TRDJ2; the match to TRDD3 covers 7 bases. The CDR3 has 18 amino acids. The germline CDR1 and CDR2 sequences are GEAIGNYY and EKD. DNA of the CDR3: TGTGCCTGTGACACTCTGGGGGCCACCCCCTCTTTGACAGCACAACCCTTCTTT. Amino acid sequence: CACDTLGATPSLTAQPFF.

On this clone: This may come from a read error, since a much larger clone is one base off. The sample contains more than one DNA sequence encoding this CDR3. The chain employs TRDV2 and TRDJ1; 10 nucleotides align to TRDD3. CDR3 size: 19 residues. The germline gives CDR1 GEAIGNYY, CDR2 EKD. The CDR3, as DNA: TGCGCCTGTGACACCGTTGGGGGTGGGGGATACCCCTTCACCGATAAACTCATCTTT. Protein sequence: CACDTVGGGGYPFTDKLIF.

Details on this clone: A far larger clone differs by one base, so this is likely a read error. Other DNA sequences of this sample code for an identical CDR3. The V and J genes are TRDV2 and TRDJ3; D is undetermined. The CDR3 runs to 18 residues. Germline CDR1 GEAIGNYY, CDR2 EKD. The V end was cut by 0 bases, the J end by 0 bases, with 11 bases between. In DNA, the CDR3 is TGTGCCTGTGACACCGCCGGGGTAAGCTCCTGGGACACCCGACAGATGTTTTTC. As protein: CACDTAGVSSWDTRQMFF.

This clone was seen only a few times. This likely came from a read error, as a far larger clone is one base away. The CDR3 sequence is CACDTAGGSSWDTRQMFF. The CDR3 region has the DNA TGTGCCTGTGACACCGCTGGGGGAAGCTCCTGGGACACCCGACAGATGTTTTTC. The chain employs TRDV2 and TRDJ3; 8 bases agree with TRDD3. This CDR3 region has 18 residues. The ends lost 0 bases at V and 0 bases at J; junction bases unmatched: 3. CDR1 is GEAIGNYY, CDR2 EKD, per germline.

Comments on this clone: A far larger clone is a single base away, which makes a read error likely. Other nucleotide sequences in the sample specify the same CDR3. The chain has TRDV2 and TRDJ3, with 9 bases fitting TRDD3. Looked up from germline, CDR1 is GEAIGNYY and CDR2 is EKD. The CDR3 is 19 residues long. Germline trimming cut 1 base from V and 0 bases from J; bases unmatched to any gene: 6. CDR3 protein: CACDTVLGDYSWDTRQMFF. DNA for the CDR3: TGTGCCTGTGACACAGTACTGGGGGACTACTCCTGGGACACCCGACAGATGTTTTTC.

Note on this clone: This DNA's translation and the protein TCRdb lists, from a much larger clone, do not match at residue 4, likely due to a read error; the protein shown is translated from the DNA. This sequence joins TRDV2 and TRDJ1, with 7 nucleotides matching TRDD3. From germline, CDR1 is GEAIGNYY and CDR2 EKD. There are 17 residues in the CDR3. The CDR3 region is CACATVVGDKNGHKLIF. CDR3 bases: TGTGCCTGTGCCACCGTTGTTGGGGATAAAAATGGCCATAAACTCATCTTT.

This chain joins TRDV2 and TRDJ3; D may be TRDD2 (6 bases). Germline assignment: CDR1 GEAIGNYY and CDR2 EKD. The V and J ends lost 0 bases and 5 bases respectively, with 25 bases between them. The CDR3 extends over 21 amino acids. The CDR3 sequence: CACDTVGGPSQSTRDTRQMFF. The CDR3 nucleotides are TGTGCCTGTGACACCGTAGGAGGCCCTTCCCAATCTACCCGGGACACCCGACAGATGTTTTTC.

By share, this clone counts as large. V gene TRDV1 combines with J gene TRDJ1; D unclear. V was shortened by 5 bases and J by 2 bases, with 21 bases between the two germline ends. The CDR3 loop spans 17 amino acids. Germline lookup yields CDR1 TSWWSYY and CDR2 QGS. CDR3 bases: TGTGCTCTTGGGTTTCTCCCCGCGAGAGGAATTACCGATAAACTCATCTTT. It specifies CALGFLPARGITDKLIF.

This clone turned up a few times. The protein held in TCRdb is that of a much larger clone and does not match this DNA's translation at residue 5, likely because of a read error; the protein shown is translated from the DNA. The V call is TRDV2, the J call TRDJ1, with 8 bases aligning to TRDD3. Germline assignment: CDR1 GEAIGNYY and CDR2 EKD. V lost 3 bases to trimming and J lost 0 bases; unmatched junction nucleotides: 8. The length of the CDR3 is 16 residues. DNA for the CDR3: TGTGCCTGTGACGCACTGGGGGGCAAGGACACCGATAAACTCATCTTT. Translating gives CACDALGGKDTDKLIF.

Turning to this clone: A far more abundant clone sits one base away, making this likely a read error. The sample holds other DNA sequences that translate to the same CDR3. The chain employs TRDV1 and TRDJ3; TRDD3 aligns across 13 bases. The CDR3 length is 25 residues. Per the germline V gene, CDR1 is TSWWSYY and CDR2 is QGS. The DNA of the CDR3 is TGTGCTCTTGGGGAAGGAGTTCGCCTAGGGAATTACTGGGGGATACGCTCCTGGGACACCAGACAGATGTTTTTC. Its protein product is CALGEGVRLGNYWGIRSWDTRQMFF.